The clone carrying this T cell receptor (beta chain) has just a few counts. The sample is drawn from a study of T cell responses to AZD1222 COVID-19 vaccine. Only in-frame clones appear in the TCRdb table, and some are missing; sequencing was by immunoSEQ multiplex PCR. Of about 120,000 clones listed, about 88% are singletons. Germline lookup yields CDR1 SGHDN and CDR2 FVKESK. Trimming took 4 bases from V and 0 from J, leaving 10 bases between them. This CDR3 has 15 amino acids. This specimen consisted of peripheral blood, obtained on day 0 of AZD1222 vaccination. The gene calls are TRBV14 and TRBJ2-1, with D tentatively TRBD1 or TRBD2 (6 bases each). The sequence was collected from an adult in good health. CDR3 nucleotides: TGTGCCAGCAGCCCGGAGGGGGGCTCCTACAATGAGCAGTTCTTC. Its translation is CASSPEGGSYNEQFF.